The 5 T cell receptor beta chains reported below all come from one sample, sequenced in a study of T cell responses to AZD1222 COVID-19 vaccine. Profiling relied on immunoSEQ multiplex PCR, and the TCRdb table lists in-frame clones only, not all of them. The sample yields 69,000 or so clones, around 89% seen once. The sequencing used peripheral blood, collected 28 days after the second dose of the MenACWY control vaccine. The receptors originated from an adult who received the MenACWY meningococcal vaccine as a control.

V usage is TRBV7-2 and J usage is TRBJ2-7, with a weak D call TRBD1 (5 bases). The CDR3 consists of 13 residues. V was clipped by 8 bases and J by 2 bases, with 13 bases between them. In germline, CDR1 is SGHTA, CDR2 FQGNSA. DNA of the CDR3: TGTGCCAGCGGGGCGGCGCTTACCTACGAGCAGTACTTC. Translated: CASGAALTYEQYF. The whole variable domain, filled in from reference TRBV7-2 and TRBJ2-7, reads GAGVSQSPSNKVTEKGKDVELRCDPISGHTALYWYRQSLGQGLEFLIYFQGNSAPDKSGLPSDRFSAERTGGSVSTLTIQRTQQEDSAVYLCASGAALTYEQYFGPGTRLTVT.

The chain has TRBV27 and TRBJ2-7; D uncertain. The CDR3 is 13 amino acids. Germline V gives CDR1 MNHEY, CDR2 SMNVEV (reference sequence). The V gene lost 5 bases and the J gene lost 3 bases, with 11 bases spanning the gap. CDR3 nucleotide sequence: TGTGCCAGCAGTCCAACCCCCATCTACGAGCAGTACTTC. Translation: CASSPTPIYEQYF.

J is TRBJ2-1 and V is TRBV29-1, with 11 bases that match TRBD2. Trimming removed 5 bases from V and 7 bases from J; junction bases left unmatched: 4. Per germline, CDR1 SQVTM and CDR2 ANQGSEA. The CDR3 extends over 13 amino acids. CDR3 coding DNA: TGCAGCGTTCCGGGACTAGCGGTTAATGAGCAGTTCTTC. Translation gives CSVPGLAVNEQFF.

The chain has TRBV3-1 (or the pseudogene TRBV3-2) and TRBJ2-5; 7 bases are shared with TRBD2. The germline V gene has CDR1 LGHDT and CDR2 YNNKEL (reference sequence). The CDR3 is made up of 16 amino acids. V was pared by 3 bases and J by 7 bases, with 14 bases of the junction left unmatched. The CDR3 here is CASSHNRDYPLGTQYF. The CDR3, as DNA: TGTGCCAGCAGCCACAACCGGGACTATCCACTTGGGACCCAGTACTTC.

The chain joins TRBV12-3 or TRBV12-4 to TRBJ1-5; a weak D match, TRBD1 (6 bases). Trimming stripped 5 bases from V and 6 bases from J, with 8 bases between. CDR3 length: 12 amino acids. The CDR3 region is CASSIQGQPQHF. The CDR3 region has the DNA TGTGCCAGCAGTATACAGGGTCAGCCCCAGCATTTT.